This T cell receptor beta chain was found in a study of blood T cell repertoires in COVID-19. Study-wide background: PBMCs, B-cell-depleted T cells, or T cells were the source of the cDNA or gDNA that made up the material.

A remark on this clone: Sequence at one end of the junction differs from germline and may be a read error.

TCRdb's table, derived via immunoSEQ multiplex PCR, lists solely in-frame clones and lacks some. The sample consists of 50,000 to 75,000 clones, 92% of them appearing once. Sequencing was performed on peripheral blood. The source of this sequence is a man aged 45-60 years with active COVID-19.

The CDR3 DNA reads as TGTGCTAGCAGCTTATTAACACCGGGACACGGATTTGCAACTAATGAAAAACTGTTTTTT. Residues: CASSLLTPGHGFATNEKLFF. The chain is built from TRBV7-7 and TRBJ1-4, with D possibly being TRBD1 (6 bases). Germline V gene sequence: CDR1 SSHAT, CDR2 FNYEAQ (reference sequence). This CDR3 spans 20 amino acids.